What follows describes a single TCR beta chain. Its matching antigen is unknown. As handled by the study authors: Filtering differed, since immunoSEQ gave only junction sequences and no quality scores. TCRdb keeps only in-frame clones here, not all; method: immunoSEQ multiplex PCR. That table furnishes V, J and clone size, whereas the DNA furnished D and trimming. Found here are roughly 2.1 million clones, 90% to 95% of them singletons; the top ten hold about 1.8%. CD8 cells regarded as naive lacked CD45RO, were positively chosen for CCR7, and omitted terminally differentiated effector memory CD45RA+ cells. This entry is derived from a study of shared clonotypes between healthy human individuals. The ends were cut back, 1 base at V and 8 bases at J, with 10 bases in the middle. The length of the CDR3 is 12 residues. Germline loops: CDR1 GTSNPN, CDR2 SVGIG (reference sequence). Study results and limitations: Relative to clonotypes present in all four donors, those not shared had lower generation probabilities. Incomplete sequencing of sorted subsets was indicated by rarefaction despite large depth.

The chain links TRBV30 to TRBJ2-3; weak D call: TRBD2 (5 bases). The specimen was naive CD8+ T cells from PBMCs. The clonotype originates from a man aged 18 to 29 in good health. Some clones in this sample may be carry-over from other donors' samples. DNA for the CDR3: TGTGCCTGGAGTGAGCCTAGCCCTACGCAGTATTTT. This encodes CAWSEPSPTQYF.